The 26 T cell receptor beta chains in this list originate from one sample, sequenced in a study of cytomegalovirus exposure and HLA in healthy donors. A multiplex PCR was run with 60 Vbeta primers and 13 Jbeta primers. Sequencing used immunoSEQ multiplex PCR; TCRdb keeps in-frame clones, though not all of them. The table records about 160,000 clones, under 80% of them present only once. The sample consisted of PBMCs. Source of these receptors: a man between 35 and 55 years old in good health and CMV-seronegative.

The gene calls are TRBV6-1 and TRBJ2-4; no clear D. This CDR3 has 15 residues. CDR1 is MNHNS and CDR2 is SASEGT in the germline V gene. Trimming shortened V by 2 bases and J by 0 bases, and 8 bases separated the two germline ends. CDR3 nucleotides: TGTGCCAGCAGTGAACAGTGGCTAGCCAAAAACATTCAGTACTTC. This sequence encodes CASSEQWLAKNIQYF.

The gene calls are TRBV2 and TRBJ2-1; the match to TRBD1 covers 8 bases. The CDR3 contains 14 residues. Germline CDR1 SNHLY, CDR2 FYNNEI. Trimming cost V 4 bases and J 2 bases; bases outside gene matches: 1. CDR3 bases: TGTGCCAGCAGTGGACAGGGGACCTACAATGAGCAGTTCTTC. Its protein is CASSGQGTYNEQFF.

The chain has TRBV6-1 and TRBJ2-7, with a possible D match to TRBD2 (5 bases). The germline V and J ends were trimmed by 1 base and 4 bases, with 5 bases remaining between them. This CDR3 contains 12 residues. Germline V gene lookup returns CDR1 MNHNS and CDR2 SASEGT. The CDR3 nucleotides are TGTGCCAGCAGTGAAGGGACTTACGAGCAGTACTTC. It encodes CASSEGTYEQYF.

The chain employs TRBV30 and TRBJ2-5; 7 positions match TRBD2. The ends lost 4 bases at V and 5 bases at J; junction bases unmatched: 7. Germline lookup yields CDR1 GTSNPN and CDR2 SVGIG (reference sequence). The CDR3 extends over 13 amino acids. CDR3 sequence (DNA): TGTGCCTGGAATGGACTAGTCGGGGAGACCCAGTACTTC. Translated, it gives CAWNGLVGETQYF.

The chain couples TRBV5-4 to TRBJ2-3, with 8 bases aligning to TRBD1. With V trimmed by 4 bases and J by 6 bases, 10 bases remained unmatched. CDR3 length: 15 residues. Per germline, CDR1 SGHNT and CDR2 YYREEE (reference sequence). CDR3 sequence reads: CASSATGAAPDTQYF. The CDR3 DNA sequence: TGTGCCAGCAGCGCGACAGGGGCCGCCCCGGATACGCAGTATTTT.

The V and J genes are TRBV5-4 and TRBJ2-5; D possibly corresponds to TRBD2 (7 bases). This CDR3 is built from 14 residues. The germline V and J ends were trimmed by 7 bases and 2 bases, with 15 bases remaining between them. Germline lookup yields CDR1 SGHNT and CDR2 YYREEE (reference sequence). The CDR3 sequence is CASSRGGAQETQYF. The CDR3, as DNA: TGTGCCAGCTCTCGAGGGGGGGCTCAAGAGACCCAGTACTTC.

V usage is TRBV7-8 and J usage is TRBJ2-7; 12 nucleotides align to TRBD1. CDR3 length: 15 residues. Trimming at V came to 0 bases and at J to 6 bases, leaving 3 bases not matched to a gene. Germline V gene sequence: CDR1 SGHVS, CDR2 FQNEAQ. CDR3 nucleotides: TGTGCCAGCAGCTTAGCGGGACAGGGGGCTTTCGAGCAGTACTTC. Translation: CASSLAGQGAFEQYF. The full variable domain, its missing parts supplied by reference TRBV7-8 and TRBJ2-7, is GAGVSQSPRYKVAKRGQDVALRCDPISGHVSLFWYQQALGQGPEFLTYFQNEAQLDKSGLPSDRFFAERPEGSVSTLKIQRTQQEDSAVYLCASSLAGQGAFEQYFGPGTRLTVT.

This chain links TRBV5-1 with TRBJ1-1; 7 nucleotides align to TRBD1. The CDR3 totals 16 residues. Losses at the gene ends were 0 bases for V and 1 base for J; bases not matched to a gene: 6. Per the germline V gene, CDR1 is SGHRS and CDR2 is YFSETQ. This CDR3 is CASSLEGTARNTEAFF. The CDR3 region has the DNA TGCGCCAGCAGCTTGGAAGGGACAGCCCGGAACACTGAAGCTTTCTTT.

The chain employs TRBV28 and TRBJ2-2; TRBD2 aligns across 12 bases. Losses at the gene ends were 3 bases for V and 5 bases for J; bases not matched to a gene: 7. CDR1 and CDR2 (germline): MDHEN, SYDVKM. The CDR3 has 17 residues. The CDR3, as DNA: TGTGCCAGCAGTTTTCTAGCGGGGGGGCGAGAGACCGGGGAGCTGTTTTTT. It is translated as CASSFLAGGRETGELFF.

V is TRBV10-3 and J is TRBJ2-7, with 10 bases matching TRBD1. The CDR3 contains 14 residues. Germline loops: CDR1 ENHRY, CDR2 SYGVKD. The V gene end was trimmed by 3 bases and the J gene end by 2 bases; junction bases not matched to a gene: 1. The DNA for the CDR3 is TGTGCCATCAGTGATGGGACAGGGGCCTACGAGCAGTACTTC. It is translated as CAISDGTGAYEQYF.

V and J are TRBV4-1 and TRBJ1-2; possible D gene TRBD1, 5 bases. CDR3 length: 17 residues. Germline loops: CDR1 MGHRA, CDR2 YSYEKL. Trimming left V 0 bases short and J 0 bases short, with 14 bases between. CDR3: CASSQDPSQGSNYGYTF. For the CDR3, the DNA is TGCGCCAGCAGCCAAGATCCATCCCAGGGTTCTAACTATGGCTACACCTTC.

This clone was recorded only once. The genes are TRBV9 and TRBJ1-1; D gene ambiguous. This CDR3 comprises 14 residues. Germline assignment: CDR1 SGDLS and CDR2 YYNGEE. Trimming took off 2 bases at V and 0 bases at J, with 8 bases between the two ends. CDR3: CASSVGTMNTEAFF. The CDR3, as DNA: TGTGCCAGCAGCGTGGGCACAATGAACACTGAAGCTTTCTTT.

In its sample, this clone was seen a few times. The chain joins TRBV7-6 to TRBJ1-6; TRBD1 matches 8 bases. The CDR3 runs 15 residues. CDR1 is SGHVS, CDR2 FNYEAQ, per germline. V lost 0 bases to trimming and J lost 11 bases; unmatched junction nucleotides: 6. The CDR3 DNA reads TGTGCCAGCAGCTTAGCTAAAGGACAGGGTACACCCCTCCACTTT. This codes for CASSLAKGQGTPLHF.

The sample holds one count of this clone. V is TRBV28 and J is TRBJ2-2; possibly TRBD2 for D (6 bases). Germline CDR1 MDHEN, CDR2 SYDVKM. The CDR3 loop spans 16 amino acids. The ends were cut back, 6 bases at V and 0 bases at J, with 14 bases in the middle. The CDR3: CASRTPEGTNTGELFF. DNA of the CDR3: TGTGCCAGCAGAACACCGGAGGGAACGAACACCGGGGAGCTGTTTTTT.

This chain joins TRBV7-8 and TRBJ1-5; TRBD1 is a possible D gene (5 bases). The CDR3 sequence is 15 residues long. CDR1 is SGHVS, CDR2 FQNEAQ, per germline. Trimming took off 1 base at V and 7 bases at J, with 14 bases between the two ends. CDR3 sequence: CASSLVEGAGQPQHF. The CDR3, as DNA: TGTGCCAGCAGCTTAGTAGAAGGGGCAGGGCAGCCCCAGCATTTT.

The chain carries TRBV7-9 and TRBJ1-2; no clear D gene. CDR1 and CDR2 from the germline V gene are SEHNR and FQNEAQ (reference sequence). Trimming shortened V by 1 base and J by 4 bases, and 10 bases separated the two germline ends. The CDR3 runs to 14 residues. The CDR3 DNA reads as TGTGCCAGCAGCTTAGGAGTCGGGGTCTATGGCTACACCTTC. Translation: CASSLGVGVYGYTF. Full variable domain (rest looked up from reference TRBV7-9 and TRBJ1-2): DTGVSQNPRHKITKRGQNVTFRCDPISEHNRLYWYRQTLGQGPEFLTYFQNEAQLEKSRLLSDRFSAERPKGSFSTLEIQRTEQGDSAMYLCASSLGVGVYGYTFGSGTRLTVV.

This chain uses TRBV28 with TRBJ1-5; D is unclear. Per the germline V gene, CDR1 is MDHEN and CDR2 is SYDVKM. Trimming removed 6 bases from V and 4 bases from J, with 25 bases in between. The CDR3 sequence is 18 residues long. Here the CDR3 DNA reads TGTGCCAGCAGCTCCCCGTCGAGTCAAGTCGGTACGAATCAGCCCCAGCATTTT. Its protein product is CASSSPSSQVGTNQPQHF.

The chain employs TRBV5-8 and TRBJ1-6; maybe TRBD1 (6 bases). Trimming cost V 2 bases and J 9 bases, with 12 bases left between them. Germline CDR1 is SGHTS and CDR2 is YDEGEE. There are 14 residues in the CDR3. CDR3 bases: TGTGCCAGCAGCTTCGACAGGTTGAGTTCACCCCTCCACTTT. Translation gives CASSFDRLSSPLHF.

The V gene is TRBV10-1, the J gene TRBJ2-7; D gene uncertain. Trimming removed 4 bases from V and 6 bases from J, with 4 bases in between. From germline, CDR1 is WNHNN and CDR2 SYGVQD (reference sequence). This CDR3 is 10 amino acids long. This chain's CDR3 is CASSAFEQYF. For the CDR3, the DNA is TGCGCCAGCAGTGCGTTCGAGCAGTACTTC.

This CDR3 is CASSWGRTGGEAFF. The CDR3 nucleotides read TGTGCCAGCAGCTGGGGTAGGACAGGGGGCGAAGCTTTCTTT. The chain is built from TRBV5-4 and TRBJ1-1, with 11 bases fitting TRBD1. The J segment lost 8 bases and the V segment lost 3 bases, leaving 6 bases of the junction unmatched. The CDR3 has 14 residues. The V gene's germline CDR1 is SGHNT and CDR2 YYREEE (reference sequence).

The chain links TRBV6-6 to TRBJ2-7, with a possible D match to TRBD2 (6 bases). Germline V gene sequence: CDR1 MNHNY, CDR2 SVGAGI (reference sequence). Trimming cost V 5 bases and J 7 bases, with 24 bases left between them. CDR3 length: 16 amino acids. The CDR3 nucleotides read TGTGCCAGCAGTCGCTTAGACAGAGTCGGGGGTTGTGAGCAGTACTTC. The encoded protein is CASSRLDRVGGCEQYF.

The chain has TRBV28 and TRBJ1-1; D perhaps matches TRBD1 (5 bases). Germline V gives CDR1 MDHEN, CDR2 SYDVKM. The ends were cut back, 1 base at V and 6 bases at J, with 12 bases in the middle. This CDR3 spans 14 amino acids. The CDR3 coding sequence is TGTGCCAGCAGTTTATACGGGGGTTCAGCTGAAGCTTTCTTT. It codes for CASSLYGGSAEAFF.

The chain has TRBV18 and TRBJ2-1, with 8 nucleotides matching TRBD2. The CDR3 totals 16 residues. V was pared by 6 bases and J by 4 bases, with 11 bases of the junction left unmatched. The germline V gene encodes CDR1 KGHSH and CDR2 LQKENI. CDR3 region: CASSLPSAGVYNEQFF. The CDR3 nucleotides read TGTGCCAGCTCCCTCCCATCAGCGGGGGTTTACAATGAGCAGTTCTTC.

The rearrangement links TRBV7-8 to TRBJ2-3, with 9 bases fitting TRBD1. The CDR3 loop spans 14 amino acids. Germline trimming cut 5 bases from V and 6 bases from J; bases unmatched to any gene: 6. Germline V gene data show CDR1 as SGHVS and CDR2 as FQNEAQ. The CDR3 DNA follows: TGTGCCAGCAGCCCCCGGACAGGGGCGGATACGCAGTATTTT. Its translation: CASSPRTGADTQYF.

The V and J genes are TRBV5-6 and TRBJ2-3, with 8 positions matching TRBD1. The junction had 6 bases not matched to a gene; V was cut back by 3 bases and J by 0 bases. Germline V gene lookup returns CDR1 SGHDT and CDR2 YYEEEE. This CDR3 has 16 amino acids. The CDR3 region is CASSSPGQASTDTQYF. The CDR3 region has the DNA TGTGCCAGCAGCTCACCGGGACAGGCTAGCACAGATACGCAGTATTTT. Filled out from reference TRBV5-6 and TRBJ2-3, the complete variable domain reads DAGVTQSPTHLIKTRGQQVTLRCSPKSGHDTVSWYQQALGQGPQFIFQYYEEEERQRGNFPDRFSGHQFPNYSSELNVNALLLGDSALYLCASSSPGQASTDTQYFGPGTRLTVL.

This sequence joins TRBV5-4 and TRBJ2-2; D is uncertain. Per germline, CDR1 SGHNT and CDR2 YYREEE (reference sequence). The CDR3 consists of 12 residues. V lost 3 bases and J lost 6, with 6 bases in between. CDR3 bases: TGTGCCAGCAGCTCCCCCGCCGGGGAGCTGTTTTTT. Its translation: CASSSPAGELFF.